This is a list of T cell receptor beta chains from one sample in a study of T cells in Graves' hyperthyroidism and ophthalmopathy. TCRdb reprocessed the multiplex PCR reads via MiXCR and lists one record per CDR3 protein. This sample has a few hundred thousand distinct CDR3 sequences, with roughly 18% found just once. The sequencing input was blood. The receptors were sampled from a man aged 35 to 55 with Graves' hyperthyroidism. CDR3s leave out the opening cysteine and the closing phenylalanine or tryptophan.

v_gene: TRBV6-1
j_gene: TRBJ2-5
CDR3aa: ASGGDRGEETQY

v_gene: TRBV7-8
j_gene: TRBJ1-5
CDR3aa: ASSLSRFSNQPQH

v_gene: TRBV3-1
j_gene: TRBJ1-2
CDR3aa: ASSQPQTALGGYT

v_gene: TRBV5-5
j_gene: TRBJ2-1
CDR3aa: ASSSGTLNYNEQF

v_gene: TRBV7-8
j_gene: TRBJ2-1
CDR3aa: ASSSQTGTGVNEQF

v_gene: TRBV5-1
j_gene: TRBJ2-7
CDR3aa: ASSYRDRTYEQY

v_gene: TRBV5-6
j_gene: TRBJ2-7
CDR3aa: ASSARDTYSYEQY

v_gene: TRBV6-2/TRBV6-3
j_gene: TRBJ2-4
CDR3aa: ASSRPTIGQGGNIQY

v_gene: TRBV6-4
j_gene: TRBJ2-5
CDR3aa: ASSDSTVGGVCQETQY

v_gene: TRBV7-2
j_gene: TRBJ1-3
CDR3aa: ASSLLATAANSGNTIY

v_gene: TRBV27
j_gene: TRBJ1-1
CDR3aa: ASSFTAGRATEAF

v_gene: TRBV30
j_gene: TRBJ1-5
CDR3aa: AWSVTGLNQPQH

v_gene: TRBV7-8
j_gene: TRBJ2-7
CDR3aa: ASSLKGKAAHEQY

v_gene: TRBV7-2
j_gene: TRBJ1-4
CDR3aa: ASRLATNEKLF

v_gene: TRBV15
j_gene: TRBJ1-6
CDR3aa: ATSRRTGSVSYNSPLH

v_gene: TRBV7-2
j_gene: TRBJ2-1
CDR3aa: ASSKLSGTGGNEQF

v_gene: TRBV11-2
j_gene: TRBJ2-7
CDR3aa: ASSWGDSFYEQY

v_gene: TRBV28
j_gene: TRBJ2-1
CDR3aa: ASSLAEERTYNEQF

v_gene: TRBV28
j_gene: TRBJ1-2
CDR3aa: ASSLSHYGYT

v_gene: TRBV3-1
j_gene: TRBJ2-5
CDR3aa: ASSQGVTETQY

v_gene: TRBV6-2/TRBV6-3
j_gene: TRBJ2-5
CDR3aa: ASTMAPRRGGRETQY

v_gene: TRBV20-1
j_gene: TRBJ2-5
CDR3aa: SARPPGGLAGSETQY

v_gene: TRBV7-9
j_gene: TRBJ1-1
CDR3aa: ASSLGSGSAEAF

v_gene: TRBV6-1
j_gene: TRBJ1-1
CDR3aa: ASNPFRAMNTEAF

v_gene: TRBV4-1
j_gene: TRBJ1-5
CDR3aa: ASTPVPGTGVQPQH

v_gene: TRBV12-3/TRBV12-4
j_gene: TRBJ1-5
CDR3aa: ASSAGTASNQPQH

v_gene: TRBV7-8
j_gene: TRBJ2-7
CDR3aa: ASSLVRGSNEQY

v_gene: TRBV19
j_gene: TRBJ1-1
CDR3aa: ASSPQGGTEAF

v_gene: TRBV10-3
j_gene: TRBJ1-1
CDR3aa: ATVYSRQGITEAF

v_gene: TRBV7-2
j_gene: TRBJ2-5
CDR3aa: ASSEQETVTQY

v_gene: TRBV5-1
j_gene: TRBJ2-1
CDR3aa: ASSLLSGVLQF

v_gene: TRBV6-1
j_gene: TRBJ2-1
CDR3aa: ASRPGLAGGSSYNEQF

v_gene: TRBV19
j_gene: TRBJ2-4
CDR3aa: ASSPGGITKNIQY

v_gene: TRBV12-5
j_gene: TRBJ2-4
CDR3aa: ASGPALAKNIQY

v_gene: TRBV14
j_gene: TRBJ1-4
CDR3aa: ASSQGSGQIWEKLF

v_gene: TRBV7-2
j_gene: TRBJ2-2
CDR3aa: ASSGQGAGELF

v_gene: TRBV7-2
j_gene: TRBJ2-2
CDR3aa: ASSPQSSDGELF

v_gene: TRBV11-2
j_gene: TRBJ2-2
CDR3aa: ASSPMRAAVFTGELF

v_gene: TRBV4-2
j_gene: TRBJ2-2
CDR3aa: ASSRSGGENTGELF

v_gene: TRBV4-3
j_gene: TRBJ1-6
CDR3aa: ASSQDDERSYNSPLH

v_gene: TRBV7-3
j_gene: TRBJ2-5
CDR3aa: ASSLVGTSGKETQY

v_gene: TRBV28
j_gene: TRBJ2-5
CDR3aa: ASSLGQNQPETQY

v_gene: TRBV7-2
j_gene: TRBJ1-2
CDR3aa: ASSTARGTPYGYT

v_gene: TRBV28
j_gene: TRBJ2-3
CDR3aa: ASISHGGGTDTQY

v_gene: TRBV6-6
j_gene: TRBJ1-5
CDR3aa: ASSYDGGRNQPQH

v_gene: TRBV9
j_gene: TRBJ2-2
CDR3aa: ASSQGLAGGSVGELF

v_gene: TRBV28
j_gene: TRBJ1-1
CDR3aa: ASSPGGRNLEAF

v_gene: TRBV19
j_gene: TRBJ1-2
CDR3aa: ASSTTDRSYGYT

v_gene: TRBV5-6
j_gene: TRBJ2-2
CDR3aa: ASSRQGVGELF

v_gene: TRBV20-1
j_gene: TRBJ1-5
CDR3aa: SARDLARTSYSNQPQH

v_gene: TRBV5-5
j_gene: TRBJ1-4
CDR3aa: ASSLEGQNNEKLF

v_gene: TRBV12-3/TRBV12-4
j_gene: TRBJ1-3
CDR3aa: ASSFQGIGSGNTIY

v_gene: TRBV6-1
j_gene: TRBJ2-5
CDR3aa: ASSEALGSRETQY

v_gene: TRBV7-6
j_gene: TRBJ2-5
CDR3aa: ASSSRSGGAAETQY

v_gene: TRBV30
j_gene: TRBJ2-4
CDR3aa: AWTAGGGNIQY

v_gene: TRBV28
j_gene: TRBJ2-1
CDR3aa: ASTEGGSGALGYNEQF

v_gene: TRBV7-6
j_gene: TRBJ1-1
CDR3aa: ASSAGREDTEAF